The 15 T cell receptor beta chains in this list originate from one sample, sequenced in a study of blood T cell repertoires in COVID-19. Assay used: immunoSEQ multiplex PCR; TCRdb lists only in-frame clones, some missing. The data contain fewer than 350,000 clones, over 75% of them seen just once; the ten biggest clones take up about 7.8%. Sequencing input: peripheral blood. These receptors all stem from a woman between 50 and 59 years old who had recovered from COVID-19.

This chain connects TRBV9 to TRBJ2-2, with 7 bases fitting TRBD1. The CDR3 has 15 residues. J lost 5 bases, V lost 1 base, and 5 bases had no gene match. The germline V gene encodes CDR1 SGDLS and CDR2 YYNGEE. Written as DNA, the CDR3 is TGTGCCAGCAGCGTACAGGGGGTGGGGACCGGGGAGCTGTTTTTT. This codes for CASSVQGVGTGELFF.

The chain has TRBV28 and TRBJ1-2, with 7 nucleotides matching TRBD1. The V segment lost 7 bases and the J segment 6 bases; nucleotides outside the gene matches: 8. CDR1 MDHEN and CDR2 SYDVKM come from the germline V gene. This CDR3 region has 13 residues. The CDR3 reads CASTSGTADGYTF. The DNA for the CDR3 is TGTGCCAGCACCTCCGGGACAGCTGATGGCTACACCTTC.

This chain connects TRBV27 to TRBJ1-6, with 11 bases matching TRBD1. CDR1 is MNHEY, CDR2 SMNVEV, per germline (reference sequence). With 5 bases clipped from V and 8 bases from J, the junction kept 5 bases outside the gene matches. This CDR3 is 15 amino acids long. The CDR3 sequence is CASSPMGQGDSPLHF. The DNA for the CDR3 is TGTGCCAGCAGTCCTATGGGACAGGGGGATTCACCCCTCCACTTT.

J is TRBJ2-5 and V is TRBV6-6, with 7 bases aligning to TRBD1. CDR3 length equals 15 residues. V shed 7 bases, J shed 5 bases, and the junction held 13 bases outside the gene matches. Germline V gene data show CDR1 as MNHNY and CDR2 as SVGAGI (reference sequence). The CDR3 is CASNLDRDIGETQYF. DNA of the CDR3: TGTGCCAGCAACTTAGACAGGGACATCGGGGAGACCCAGTACTTC.

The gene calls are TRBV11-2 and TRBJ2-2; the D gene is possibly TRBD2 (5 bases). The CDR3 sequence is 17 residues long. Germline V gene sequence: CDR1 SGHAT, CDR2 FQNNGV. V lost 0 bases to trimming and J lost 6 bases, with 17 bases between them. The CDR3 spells CASSLDLVWLASGELFF. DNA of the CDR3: TGTGCCAGCAGCTTAGATCTAGTATGGCTAGCATCCGGGGAGCTGTTTTTT.

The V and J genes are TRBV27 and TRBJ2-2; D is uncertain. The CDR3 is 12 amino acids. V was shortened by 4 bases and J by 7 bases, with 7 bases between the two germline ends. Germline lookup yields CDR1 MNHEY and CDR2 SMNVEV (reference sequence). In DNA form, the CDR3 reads TGTGCCAGCAGTTCGTCGTTCGGGGAGCTGTTTTTT. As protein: CASSSSFGELFF.

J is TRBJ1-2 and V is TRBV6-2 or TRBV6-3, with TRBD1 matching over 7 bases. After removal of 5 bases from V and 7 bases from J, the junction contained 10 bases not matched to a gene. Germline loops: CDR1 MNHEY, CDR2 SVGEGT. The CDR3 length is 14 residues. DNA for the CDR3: TGTGCCAGCAGTCGCTGTGAGGGGGCGTGTGGCTACACCTTC. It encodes CASSRCEGACGYTF.

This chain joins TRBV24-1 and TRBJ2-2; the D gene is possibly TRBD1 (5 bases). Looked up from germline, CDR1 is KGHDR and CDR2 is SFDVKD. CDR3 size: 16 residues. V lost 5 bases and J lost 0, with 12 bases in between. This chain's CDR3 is CATSGSTGPNTGELFF. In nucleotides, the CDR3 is TGTGCCACCAGTGGATCCACAGGACCGAACACCGGGGAGCTGTTTTTT.

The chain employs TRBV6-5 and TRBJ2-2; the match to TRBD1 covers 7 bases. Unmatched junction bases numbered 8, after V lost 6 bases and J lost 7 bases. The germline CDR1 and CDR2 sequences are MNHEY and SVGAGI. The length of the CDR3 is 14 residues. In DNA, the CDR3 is TGTGCCAGCAGAACTGACAGGGTTCGCGGGGAGCTGTTTTTT. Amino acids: CASRTDRVRGELFF.

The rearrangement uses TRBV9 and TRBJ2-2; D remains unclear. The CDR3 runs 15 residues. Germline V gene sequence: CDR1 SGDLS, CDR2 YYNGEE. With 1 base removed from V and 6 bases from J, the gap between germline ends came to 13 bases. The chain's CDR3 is CASSVSPPPAGELFF. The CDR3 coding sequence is TGTGCCAGCAGCGTATCTCCCCCCCCGGCCGGGGAGCTGTTTTTT. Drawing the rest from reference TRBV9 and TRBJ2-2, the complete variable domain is DSGVTQTPKHLITATGQRVTLRCSPRSGDLSVYWYQQSLDQGLQFLIQYYNGEERAKGNILERFSAQQFPDLHSELNLSSLELGDSALYFCASSVSPPPAGELFFGEGSRLTVL.

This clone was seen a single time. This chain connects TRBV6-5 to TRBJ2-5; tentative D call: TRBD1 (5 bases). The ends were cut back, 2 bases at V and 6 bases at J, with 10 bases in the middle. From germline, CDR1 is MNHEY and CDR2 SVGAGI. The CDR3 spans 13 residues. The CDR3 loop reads CASSYGAGKTQYF. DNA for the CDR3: TGTGCCAGCAGTTACGGGGCAGGGAAGACCCAGTACTTC.

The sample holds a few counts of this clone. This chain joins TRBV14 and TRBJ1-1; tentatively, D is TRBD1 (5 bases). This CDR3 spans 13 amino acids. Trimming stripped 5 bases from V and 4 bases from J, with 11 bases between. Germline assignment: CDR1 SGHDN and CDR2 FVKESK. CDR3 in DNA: TGTGCCAGCAGCGCAAGCCAGGGCACTGAAGCTTTCTTT. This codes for CASSASQGTEAFF.

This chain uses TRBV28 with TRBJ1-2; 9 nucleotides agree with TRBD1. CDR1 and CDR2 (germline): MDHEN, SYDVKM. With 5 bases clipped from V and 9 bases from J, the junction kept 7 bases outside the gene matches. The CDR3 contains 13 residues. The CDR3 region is CASSIPGTGSYTF. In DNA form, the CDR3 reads TGTGCCAGCAGTATTCCCGGGACAGGGAGCTACACCTTC.

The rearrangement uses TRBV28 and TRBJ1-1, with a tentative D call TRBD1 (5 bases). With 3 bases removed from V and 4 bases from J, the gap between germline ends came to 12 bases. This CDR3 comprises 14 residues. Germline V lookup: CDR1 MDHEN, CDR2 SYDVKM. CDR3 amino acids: CASSFFRARTEAFF. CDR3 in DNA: TGTGCCAGCAGTTTCTTCAGGGCCCGCACTGAAGCTTTCTTT. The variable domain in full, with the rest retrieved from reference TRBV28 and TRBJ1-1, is DVKVTQSSRYLVKRTGEKVFLECVQDMDHENMFWYRQDPGLGLRLIYFSYDVKMKEKGDIPEGYSVSREKKERFSLILESASTNQTSMYLCASSFFRARTEAFFGQGTRLTVV.

For the CDR3, the DNA is TGTGCCAGCAGTTTATCGTCTAACCCGATCTATGGCTACACCTTC. Residues: CASSLSSNPIYGYTF. The chain joins TRBV27 to TRBJ1-2; D uncertain. Trimming left V 0 bases short and J 4 bases short, with 12 bases between. The CDR3 covers 15 residues. Germline lookup yields CDR1 MNHEY and CDR2 SMNVEV (reference sequence).